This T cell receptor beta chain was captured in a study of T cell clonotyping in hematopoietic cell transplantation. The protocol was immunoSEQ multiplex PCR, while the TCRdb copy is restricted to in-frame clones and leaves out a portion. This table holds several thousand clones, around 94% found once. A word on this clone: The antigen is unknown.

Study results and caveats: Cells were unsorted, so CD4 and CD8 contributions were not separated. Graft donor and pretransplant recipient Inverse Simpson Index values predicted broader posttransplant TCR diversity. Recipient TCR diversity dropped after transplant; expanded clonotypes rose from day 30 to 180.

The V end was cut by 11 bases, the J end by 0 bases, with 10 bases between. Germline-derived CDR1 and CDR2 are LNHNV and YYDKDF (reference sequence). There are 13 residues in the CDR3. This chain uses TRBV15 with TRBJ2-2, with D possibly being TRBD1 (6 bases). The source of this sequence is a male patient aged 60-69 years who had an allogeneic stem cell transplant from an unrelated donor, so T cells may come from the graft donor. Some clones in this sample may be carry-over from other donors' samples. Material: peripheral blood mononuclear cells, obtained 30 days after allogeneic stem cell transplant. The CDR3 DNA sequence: TGTGCCTCGGGACACTCGAACACCGGGGAGCTGTTTTTT. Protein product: CASGHSNTGELFF.